Listed here are 4 T cell receptor beta chains from one sample, sequenced in a study of tumor-infiltrating lymphocytes in oesophageal squamous cell carcinoma. TCRdb reprocessed the PCR reads with MiXCR, giving one entry per CDR3 protein. The table lists over 9,500 distinct CDR3 sequences, roughly half of them singletons. Sequencing input: normal esophageal tissue next to the tumor. The receptors come from a male donor with esophageal squamous cell carcinoma.

The rearrangement uses TRBV7-2 and TRBJ2-5, with D hard to call. Germline V gives CDR1 SGHTA, CDR2 FQGNSA. Trimming shortened V by 0 bases and J by 5 bases, and 7 bases separated the two germline ends. CDR3 length: 13 residues. This CDR3 reads CASSLAGPETQYF. Here the CDR3 DNA reads TGTGCCAGCAGCTTAGCTGGGCCGGAGACCCAGTACTTC.

In DNA form, the CDR3 reads TGTGCCAGCAGTTCGCCCGGACAGGGCGACACTGAAGCTTTCTTT. This sequence encodes CASSSPGQGDTEAFF. The rearrangement joins TRBV28 to TRBJ1-1, with 8 positions matching TRBD1. V was pared by 4 bases and J by 3 bases, with 7 bases of the junction left unmatched. Germline V gene data show CDR1 as MDHEN and CDR2 as SYDVKM. The CDR3 extends over 15 amino acids. The full variable domain, its missing parts supplied by reference TRBV28 and TRBJ1-1, is DVKVTQSSRYLVKRTGEKVFLECVQDMDHENMFWYRQDPGLGLRLIYFSYDVKMKEKGDIPEGYSVSREKKERFSLILESASTNQTSMYLCASSSPGQGDTEAFFGQGTRLTVV.

This clonotype was counted ten times or more. The CDR3 reads CASALGGSSYNEQFF. The DNA of the CDR3 is TGTGCCAGTGCCTTAGGCGGGAGCTCCTACAATGAGCAGTTCTTC. The chain has TRBV19 and TRBJ2-1, with 7 nucleotides matching TRBD2. V was pared by 8 bases and J by 0 bases, with 7 bases of the junction left unmatched. Germline loops: CDR1 LNHDA, CDR2 SQIVND (reference sequence). This CDR3 comprises 15 residues.

This chain uses TRBV7-3 with TRBJ2-5; D unresolved. The J call could be wrong; TRBJ2-1 is a better fit for the DNA end. Per the germline V gene, CDR1 is SGHTA and CDR2 is FQGTGA. The CDR3 consists of 13 residues. The CDR3 nucleotides read TGTGCCAGCAGCTCCTCCGACTTAGAGACCCAGTTCTTC. It codes for CASSSSDLETQFF.